This T cell receptor beta chain was obtained from a study of T cell repertoires in ileal Crohn's disease. Findings and limits, study-wide: All patients with clonality above 26.8% had endoscopic recurrence. Mucosal expansions were suggested to be mainly CD8 T cells.

A remark on this clone: Its antigen remains unknown.

This CDR3 region has 14 residues. Germline V CDR1 and CDR2: SGHRS, YFSETQ. Trimming pared 3 bases from V and 0 bases from J, leaving 6 bases between. Here immunoSEQ multiplex PCR was the method, and the copy in TCRdb shows in-frame clones only, minus some. The table shows 9,000 to 13,000 clones, with more than 60% occurring only once. Time point specified: neoterminal ileum biopsy at postoperative endoscopy, about 6 months after surgery. The sequenced sample was ileal tissue. This clonotype was obtained from an adult with Crohn's disease. The gene calls are TRBV5-1 and TRBJ1-4; D remains unclear. The CDR3 loop reads CASSSTTTNEKLFF. The CDR3 nucleotides are TGCGCCAGCAGCTCGACTACAACTAATGAAAAACTGTTTTTT.